Here is one T cell receptor (beta chain) with its context. Its antigen remains undetermined. No base quality information exists; no much larger clone differs at one position. What the time point label conveys for this sample: baseline, week 1 (first vaccination visit). The treatment or condition label here, explained by the study, means: pre-vaccination baseline after standard-of-care therapy. Donors had newly diagnosed WHO grade 3 or 4 IDH1-mutant astrocytomas with loss of nuclear ATRX. The samples were drawn from NOA16, a multicentre, single-arm, open-label phase I trial in Germany that tested a mutant IDH1 peptide vaccine in humans for the first time. Blood drawn at visit V03 was used as the baseline sample for immunogenicity testing. Genomic DNA for TCRB sequencing was extracted from EDTA blood using the DNeasy Blood and Tissue Kit. The data stem from a study of a mutant IDH1 vaccine in newly diagnosed glioma (dated by TCRdb to about 2021). Concerning the study at large: The roughly 32 treated patients were around 60% male and roughly 40% female, with a mean age of approximately 40 years. Before enrollment, most patients had been given radiochemotherapy with temozolomide as standard therapy, while the rest had received either radiotherapy alone or temozolomide alone. Peripheral blood was drawn at six visits: V03 (baseline), V05, V07, V10, V12 and V13. For exploratory analyses, longitudinal TCRB deep sequencing was carried out in 25 to 30 treated patients wherever samples were available.

The study at large found these results: The authors stated that sample limitations prevented analyses of patient blood samples from being reproduced. Availability determined which PBMC samples were chosen for TCRB deep sequencing. No apparent relationship was observed between pseudoprogression and alterations in the top peripheral T cell clonotypes detected by TCRB sequencing. Immune responses induced by the vaccine were seen in around 94% of patients across multiple MHC alleles.

V and J are truncated by 2 bases and 7 bases respectively, leaving an intervening sequence of 15 bases. Its CDR3 holds 15 amino acids, cysteine through phenylalanine. Only the CDR3 DNA stays, 45 bases, in frame from base 1. Per the germline V gene, SGHRS is the CDR1 and YFSETQ is the CDR2. The method was the immunoSEQ multiplex PCR assay. Following the manufacturer's protocol, the hsTCRB Kit was used to amplify rearranged TCR beta chain sequences. TCRB libraries were sequenced on an Illumina MiSeq. Per the source publication's procedure: The kit vendor's proprietary platform handled demultiplexing, trimming and gene mapping. TCRdb provides this immuneACCESS table in a form limited to in-frame rearrangements. Some clones are lacking; in checked studies, under half of them reflect an unresolved V gene, and why the rest are absent is not known. That table gives V, J and clone size, and the DNA gave D and trimming. Recorded for this sample are about 70,000 clones; more than 70% of them occurred a single time. Roughly 4.4% of the sample comes from the top ten.

The sequence links TRBV5-1 to TRBJ1-4, with TRBD1 as a weak D call on 6 bases. The TCR comes from a woman aged 18-29 years with glioma. Some clones in this sample may be carry-over from other donors' samples. The sequencing used peripheral blood mononuclear cells (PBMCs), collected from a glioma patient treated with radiotherapy, temozolomide or both. The nucleotides are TGCGCCAGCAGCTTAAGGGGGTCGAACAGTGAAAAACTGTTTTTT. This yields the protein CASSLRGSNSEKLFF. With the rest looked up from the reference TRBV5-1 and TRBJ1-4 genes rather than sequenced, the full variable domain is KAGVTQTPRYLIKTRGQQVTLSCSPISGHRSVSWYQQTPGQGLQFLFEYFSETQRNKGNFPGRFSGRQFSNSRSEMNVSTLELGDSALYLCASSLRGSNSEKLFFGSGTQLSVL.